The 10 T cell receptor beta chains below come from one sample, sequenced in a study of tumor-infiltrating lymphocytes in primary liver carcinoma. It was unsorted whole blood that yielded blood RNA, and germline DNA was also extracted. A primer matching the constant region was used to make TCR beta cDNA from approximately 0.55 ug of total RNA. Three-round nested multiplex PCR performed with slightly modified ARM-PCR produced the TCR beta libraries. The first two PCR rounds, around 10 cycles each, used TRBV1-TRBV30 forward primers and a C-beta reverse primer. One entry per CDR3 protein results from TCRdb running MiXCR on the multiplex PCR reads. The data show fewer than 350,000 distinct CDR3 sequences, 50% to 70% seen once. Sequenced input: peripheral blood. Receptors originate from a man aged 40-55 years with primary liver carcinoma and hepatitis B virus infection.

In regard to this clonotype: This sequence may be a read error, since a much larger clone differs from it by one base. The V call is TRBV29-1, the J call TRBJ2-3; possible D gene TRBD2, 5 bases. The germline gives CDR1 SQVTM, CDR2 ANQGSEA. V dropped 7 bases and J dropped 3 bases, with 17 bases sitting between them. The CDR3 has 14 amino acids. The CDR3 sequence is CSAVRASSTDTQYF. CDR3 nucleotide sequence: TGCAGCGCTGTTAGGGCTAGCAGTACAGATACGCAGTATTTT.

This clonotype turned up a few times. The chain is built from TRBV28 and TRBJ2-5; weak D call: TRBD1 (5 bases). CDR1 is MDHEN and CDR2 is SYDVKM in the germline V gene. Between the trimmed V and J ends, which lost 4 bases and 6 bases, there was a span of 9 bases. The CDR3 extends over 12 amino acids. CDR3: CASSSTVQTQYF. Here the CDR3 DNA reads TGTGCCAGCAGTTCGACAGTTCAGACCCAGTACTTC.

The sample holds many counts of this clonotype. The chain carries TRBV29-1 and TRBJ1-2; a possible D gene is TRBD1 (6 bases). CDR3 length equals 13 residues. V dropped 6 bases and J dropped 3 bases, with 14 bases sitting between them. The germline V gene has CDR1 SQVTM and CDR2 ANQGSEA. This chain's CDR3 is CSVGDTVDYGYTF. CDR3 nucleotides: TGCAGCGTGGGGGACACCGTAGACTATGGCTACACCTTC.

The chain couples TRBV7-9 to TRBJ2-7, with TRBD1 matching 9 bases. V was pared by 5 bases and J by 1 base, with 6 bases of the junction left unmatched. The CDR3 extends over 15 amino acids. Germline CDR1 is SEHNR and CDR2 is FQNEAQ (reference sequence). CDR3 loop: CASSLGTGLSYEQYF. CDR3 nucleotides: TGTGCCAGCAGCCTCGGGACAGGGTTATCCTACGAGCAGTACTTC.

This clonotype was observed a single time. The chain has TRBV28 and TRBJ2-7, with D maybe TRBD1 (6 bases). V was cut by 7 bases and J by 10 bases, with 26 bases left in between. The germline V gene has CDR1 MDHEN and CDR2 SYDVKM. The CDR3 is made up of 15 amino acids. CDR3 DNA sequence: TGTGCCAGCAACTCCGGGACACATGTCTCCTACAAACAGTACTTC. Translated, it gives CASNSGTHVSYKQYF.

J is TRBJ1-1 and V is TRBV27; tentatively, D is TRBD1 (6 bases). Trimming pared 8 bases from V and 4 bases from J, leaving 23 bases between. The CDR3 spans 16 residues. Germline assignment: CDR1 MNHEY and CDR2 SMNVEV (reference sequence). CDR3 nucleotide sequence: TGTGCCAGCTCCAAGGGGGGCAGGGGAATTGGCACTGAAGCTTTCTTT. Amino acids: CASSKGGRGIGTEAFF.

This clonotype has just one count. Possible read error: a much larger clone is one base away. V usage is TRBV5-5 and J usage is TRBJ2-3, with D possibly being TRBD2 (6 bases). The CDR3 extends over 16 amino acids. The germline V gene encodes CDR1 SGHKS and CDR2 YYEKEE (reference sequence). Here the CDR3 reads CTSSLAAGTSTDTQYF. The CDR3 DNA reads TGTACCAGCAGCTTGGCGGCGGGGACTAGCACAGATACGCAGTATTTT.

The chain has TRBV19 and TRBJ2-3; weak D call: TRBD2 (6 bases). The germline V and J ends were trimmed by 3 bases and 2 bases, with 12 bases remaining between them. The germline CDR1 and CDR2 sequences are LNHDA and SQIVND (reference sequence). The CDR3 has 15 residues. The CDR3 DNA follows: TGTGCCAGTAGTATCTCGGGACTTAACACAGATACGCAGTATTTT. Protein: CASSISGLNTDTQYF.

This clonotype was counted a single time. CDR3 sequence reads: CSVEWDGNTIYF. DNA for the CDR3: TGCAGCGTTGAGTGGGACGGAAACACCATATATTTT. V gene TRBV29-1 combines with J gene TRBJ1-3, with a weak D call TRBD1 (5 bases). The CDR3 runs 12 residues. CDR1 is SQVTM and CDR2 is ANQGSEA in the germline V gene. Trimming shortened V by 3 bases and J by 4 bases, and 7 bases separated the two germline ends. Full variable domain (outside the CDR3, taken from reference TRBV29-1 and TRBJ1-3): SAVISQKPSRDICQRGTSLTIQCQVDSQVTMMFWYRQQPGQSLTLIATANQGSEATYESGFVIDKFPISRPNLTFSTLTVSNMSPEDSSIYLCSVEWDGNTIYFGEGSWLTVV.

This clonotype was counted at least ten times. The chain carries TRBV6-5 and TRBJ2-1; TRBD2 matches at 14 bases. The germline V gene has CDR1 MNHEY and CDR2 SVGAGI. Losses at the gene ends were 4 bases for V and 0 bases for J; bases not matched to a gene: 8. The CDR3 extends over 19 amino acids. CDR3 loop: CASSFSGLAGEISYNEQFF. CDR3 in DNA: TGTGCCAGCAGTTTCTCGGGACTAGCGGGAGAGATCTCCTACAATGAGCAGTTCTTC.